The entry below gives a single T cell receptor (beta chain) sequence along with its context. These data originate in a study of neoadjuvant nivolumab and ipilimumab in lung cancer. Study-wide background: Patients got nivolumab 3 mg/kg on days 1, 15 and 29; combination added ipilimumab 1 mg/kg day 1.

Clones were sequenced by immunoSEQ multiplex PCR, and TCRdb holds only the in-frame ones, with some missing. The repertoire holds around 2,000 clones, with approximately 80% as singletons. Here the sequenced sample was adjacent normal lung tissue, taken after neoadjuvant nivolumab, alone or with ipilimumab, at or shortly before surgery. The sequence was collected from an adult with non-small cell lung cancer.

CDR3 in DNA: TGCGCCAGCAGCCAGGATTTGACAGGACTAATCTATGGCTACACCTTC. Amino acids: CASSQDLTGLIYGYTF. The chain recombines TRBV4-1 with TRBJ1-2; D might be TRBD1 (6 bases). V gave up 3 bases and J gave up 4 bases, with 18 bases separating them. This CDR3 contains 16 residues. Germline-derived CDR1 and CDR2 are MGHRA and YSYEKL.